The next 20 T cell receptor beta chains were all read from a single sample in a study of CD8 T cells in Susac syndrome. Random-hexamer reverse transcription was applied to roughly 0.5 to 1 ug RNA. Each CDR3 protein is one row after TCRdb ran MiXCR on the immunoSEQ multiplex PCR reads. The repertoire has roughly 120,000 distinct CDR3 sequences, more than 85% of them found once; the top ten carry around 0.085%. The material sequenced was CD4+ T cells from PBMCs. The receptor source for this set is a human donor with multiple sclerosis.

This chain joins TRBV18 and TRBJ2-6, with D possibly being TRBD1 (5 bases). The CDR3 covers 17 residues. V lost 3 bases to trimming and J lost 0 bases, with 12 bases between them. Per germline, CDR1 KGHSH and CDR2 LQKENI. The CDR3 DNA follows: TGTGCCAGCTCACCTCAGGGCAGAGGCTCTGGGGCCAACGTCCTGACTTTC. Encoded protein: CASSPQGRGSGANVLTF.

The chain uses TRBV28 and TRBJ1-1; a possible D gene is TRBD1 (5 bases). The germline V and J ends were trimmed by 3 bases and 7 bases, with 21 bases remaining between them. CDR1 MDHEN and CDR2 SYDVKM come from the germline V gene. The CDR3 extends over 16 amino acids. CDR3 sequence reads: CASSFGGGQTTSEAFF. DNA of the CDR3: TGTGCCAGCAGTTTCGGGGGAGGACAAACTACGAGTGAAGCTTTCTTT.

V is TRBV28 and J is TRBJ1-6; no reliable D call. CDR1 MDHEN and CDR2 SYDVKM come from the germline V gene. The CDR3 length is 13 residues. V was trimmed by 3 bases and J by 5 bases, leaving 5 bases between them. CDR3 nucleotide sequence: TGTGCCAGCAGTTTGGACCATAATTCACCCCTCCACTTT. Protein product: CASSLDHNSPLHF.

The CDR3 loop is CASSFLGSSYEQYF. CDR3 DNA: TGCGCCAGCAGCTTTCTAGGGAGCTCCTACGAGCAGTACTTC. The chain combines TRBV5-1 with TRBJ2-7; possible D gene TRBD2, 5 bases. V gave up 2 bases and J gave up 0 bases, with 9 bases separating them. The CDR3 consists of 14 residues. Germline-derived CDR1 and CDR2 are SGHRS and YFSETQ.

This clonotype was seen a single time. The genes are TRBV7-3 and TRBJ1-2, with 12 nucleotides matching TRBD1. V lost 0 bases, J lost 7 bases, and 0 bases stayed unmatched. Germline V gene lookup returns CDR1 SGHTA and CDR2 FQGTGA. There are 14 residues in the CDR3. The DNA of the CDR3 is TGTGCCAGCAGCTTAACGGGACAGGGGGCTGGCTACACCTTC. Translating gives CASSLTGQGAGYTF.

The table lists this clonotype with a count of one. V is TRBV18 and J is TRBJ1-5; weak D call: TRBD1 (5 bases). Germline CDR1 reads KGHSH; CDR2 reads LQKENI. Trimming stripped 3 bases from V and 2 bases from J, with 11 bases between. The CDR3 extends over 15 amino acids. Here the CDR3 reads CASSPNQGGNQPQHF. The CDR3 bases are TGTGCCAGCTCACCGAACCAGGGTGGCAATCAGCCCCAGCATTTT.

V is TRBV29-1 and J is TRBJ1-2; 8 bases are a match to TRBD1. Germline assignment: CDR1 SQVTM and CDR2 ANQGSEA. V dropped 7 bases and J dropped 5; count of bases not matched to a gene: 12. The CDR3 has 14 residues. In DNA, the CDR3 is TGCAGCGCCCAGAGTGGACAGGGCCTATATGGCTACACCTTC. Its protein product is CSAQSGQGLYGYTF.

As regards this clonotype: One junction end disagrees with the germline gene, perhaps due to a read error. This chain joins TRBV6-2 or TRBV6-3 and TRBJ2-7; D may be TRBD1 or TRBD2 (5 bases each). Germline CDR1 reads MNHEY; CDR2 reads SVGEGT. The CDR3 loop spans 11 amino acids. CDR3 DNA: TGTGCCTGCAGGGAGAACGGGGAGCAGTACTTC. It codes for CACRENGEQYF.

The J gene is TRBJ2-3, the V gene TRBV6-4, with TRBD1 as a possible D gene (5 bases). This CDR3 is 13 amino acids long. Between the trimmed V and J ends, which lost 4 bases and 5 bases, there was a span of 10 bases. Germline V gene data show CDR1 as MRHNA and CDR2 as SNTAGT. The CDR3 coding sequence is TGTGCCAGCAGTGCAGGGTATAAAGATACGCAGTATTTT. Encoded protein: CASSAGYKDTQYF.

This sequence joins TRBV29-1 and TRBJ2-1; 8 bases line up with TRBD2. The CDR3 totals 14 residues. Trimming at V came to 7 bases and at J to 2 bases, leaving 7 bases not matched to a gene. Germline CDR1 reads SQVTM; CDR2 reads ANQGSEA. DNA for the CDR3: TGCAGCGCCGATAGCGGGGACACCTACAATGAGCAGTTCTTC. It translates to CSADSGDTYNEQFF.

The V call is TRBV20-1, the J call TRBJ2-3; no clear D gene. CDR3 length: 16 residues. The germline V gene encodes CDR1 DFQATT and CDR2 SNEGSKA (reference sequence). Trimming removed 3 bases at V and 0 bases at J, with 16 bases between. The CDR3 sequence is CSASFGETGSTDTQYF. The CDR3 DNA reads TGCAGTGCTAGTTTCGGAGAAACCGGGAGCACAGATACGCAGTATTTT.

V is TRBV7-3 and J is TRBJ2-5, with D possibly matching TRBD2 (5 bases). Germline CDR1 and CDR2: SGHTA and FQGTGA. V lost 3 bases, J lost 4 bases, and 9 bases lay in between. The length of the CDR3 is 13 residues. This CDR3 reads CASSFGGGETQYF. CDR3 DNA: TGTGCCAGCAGCTTTGGAGGAGGAGAGACCCAGTACTTC.

CDR3 sequence reads: CASSPGQGSEKLFF. CDR3 DNA sequence: TGTGCCAGCAGCCCGGGACAGGGGAGTGAAAAACTGTTTTTT. The gene calls are TRBV7-9 and TRBJ1-4, with TRBD1 matching 10 bases. After removal of 5 bases from V and 7 bases from J, the junction contained 4 bases not matched to a gene. There are 14 residues in the CDR3. CDR1 and CDR2 from the germline V gene are SEHNR and FQNEAQ (reference sequence).

This chain links TRBV27 with TRBJ2-7; weak D call: TRBD2 (5 bases). Trimming removed 3 bases at V and 0 bases at J, with 9 bases between. CDR1 and CDR2 from the germline V gene are MNHEY and SMNVEV (reference sequence). The CDR3 is 14 amino acids. The CDR3 sequence is CASSFSGFSYEQYF. The CDR3 bases are TGTGCCAGCAGTTTCTCGGGATTCTCCTACGAGCAGTACTTC.

The chain employs TRBV28 and TRBJ1-2; D possibly corresponds to TRBD1 (5 bases). V lost 8 bases, J lost 3 bases, and 10 bases lay in between. The CDR3 has 12 residues. Germline lookup yields CDR1 MDHEN and CDR2 SYDVKM. The CDR3 sequence: CASGRGDYGYTF. The CDR3, as DNA: TGTGCCAGCGGCCGGGGGGACTATGGCTACACCTTC.

The V call is TRBV27, the J call TRBJ1-2, with 7 bases that match TRBD1. Trimming removed 5 bases from V and 7 bases from J; junction bases left unmatched: 10. Germline values: CDR1 MNHEY, CDR2 SMNVEV (reference sequence). The CDR3 loop spans 14 amino acids. For the CDR3, the DNA is TGTGCCAGCAGTACAGGGGCCCCACGGGGTGGCTACACCTTC. Amino acid sequence: CASSTGAPRGGYTF.

This chain joins TRBV9 and TRBJ2-5; D tentatively fits TRBD1 or TRBD2 (5 bases each). The CDR3 consists of 14 residues. Between the trimmed V and J ends, which lost 0 bases and 1 base, there was a span of 7 bases. Per germline, CDR1 SGDLS and CDR2 YYNGEE. CDR3 loop: CASSVVGAQETQYF. CDR3 in DNA: TGTGCCAGCAGCGTAGTCGGGGCCCAAGAGACCCAGTACTTC.

The V call is TRBV19, the J call TRBJ1-2, with 7 bases matching TRBD1. V lost 4 bases to trimming and J lost 0 bases; unmatched junction nucleotides: 2. This CDR3 region has 14 residues. Germline V gene sequence: CDR1 LNHDA, CDR2 SQIVND (reference sequence). This CDR3 is CASSKTGPNYGYTF. CDR3 DNA: TGTGCCAGTAGTAAGACAGGGCCTAACTATGGCTACACCTTC.

J is TRBJ1-5 and V is TRBV4-1; D ambiguous. This CDR3 comprises 15 residues. The V end was cut by 3 bases, the J end by 3 bases, with 12 bases between. CDR1 and CDR2 (germline): MGHRA, YSYEKL. For the CDR3, the DNA is TGCGCCAGCAGCCAGAGTGTGGGAAACAATCAGCCCCAGCATTTT. It encodes CASSQSVGNNQPQHF.

Only one count was recorded for this clonotype. The rearrangement joins TRBV5-4 to TRBJ2-2, with 9 nucleotides matching TRBD2. CDR3 length: 16 residues. CDR1 and CDR2 from the germline V gene are SGHNT and YYREEE (reference sequence). Trimming at V came to 0 bases and at J to 1 base, leaving 1 base not matched to a gene. CDR3 region: CASSLGRGGNTGELFF. Here the CDR3 DNA reads TGTGCCAGCAGCTTGGGGCGGGGGGGGAACACCGGGGAGCTGTTTTTT.